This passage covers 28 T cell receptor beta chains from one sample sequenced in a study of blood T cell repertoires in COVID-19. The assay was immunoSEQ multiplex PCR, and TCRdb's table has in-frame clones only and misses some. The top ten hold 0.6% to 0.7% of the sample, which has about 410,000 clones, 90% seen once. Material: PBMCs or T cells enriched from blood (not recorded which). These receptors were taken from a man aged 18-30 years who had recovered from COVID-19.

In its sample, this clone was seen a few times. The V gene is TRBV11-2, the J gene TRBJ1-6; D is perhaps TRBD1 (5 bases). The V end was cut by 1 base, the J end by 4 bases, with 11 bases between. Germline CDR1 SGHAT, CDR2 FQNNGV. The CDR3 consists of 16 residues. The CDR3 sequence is CASSLVGGDYNSPLHF. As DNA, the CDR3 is TGTGCCAGCAGCTTAGTGGGGGGAGATTATAATTCACCCCTCCACTTT.

CDR3 protein: CASSPTGLPYEQYF. In DNA form, the CDR3 reads TGTGCCAGCAGCCCTACAGGCCTTCCCTACGAGCAGTACTTC. The chain joins TRBV11-3 to TRBJ2-7; a possible D gene is TRBD1 (5 bases). The CDR3 runs to 14 residues. Trimming took 5 bases from V and 2 from J, leaving 13 bases between them. Germline loops: CDR1 SGHNT, CDR2 YENEEA.

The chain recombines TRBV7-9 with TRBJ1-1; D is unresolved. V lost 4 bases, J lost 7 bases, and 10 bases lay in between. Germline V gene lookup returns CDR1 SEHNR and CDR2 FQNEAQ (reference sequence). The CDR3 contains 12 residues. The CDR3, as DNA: TGTGCCAGCAGCTCTATAGCTCTTGAAGCTTTCTTT. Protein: CASSSIALEAFF.

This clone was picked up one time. CDR3 region: CSVRQGGVHEQYF. For the CDR3, the DNA is TGCAGCGTCCGACAGGGGGGTGTCCACGAGCAGTACTTC. This rearrangement joins TRBV29-1 to TRBJ2-7; TRBD1 matches at 9 bases. V lost 6 bases, J lost 5 bases, and 8 bases stayed unmatched. CDR1 is SQVTM and CDR2 is ANQGSEA in the germline V gene. The CDR3 loop spans 13 amino acids.

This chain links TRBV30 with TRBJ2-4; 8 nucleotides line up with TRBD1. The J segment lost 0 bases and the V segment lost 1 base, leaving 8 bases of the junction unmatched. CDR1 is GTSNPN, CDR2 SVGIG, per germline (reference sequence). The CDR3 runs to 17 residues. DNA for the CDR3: TGTGCCTGGAGTGCAGGGGGCGCCTCGCTAGCCAAAAACATTCAGTACTTC. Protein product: CAWSAGGASLAKNIQYF.

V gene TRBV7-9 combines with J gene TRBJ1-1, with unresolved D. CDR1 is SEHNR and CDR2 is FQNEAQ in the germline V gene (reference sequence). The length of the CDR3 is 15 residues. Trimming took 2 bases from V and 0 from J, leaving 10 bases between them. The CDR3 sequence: CASSLLSSMNTEAFF. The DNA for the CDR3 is TGTGCCAGCAGCTTATTATCATCTATGAACACTGAAGCTTTCTTT.

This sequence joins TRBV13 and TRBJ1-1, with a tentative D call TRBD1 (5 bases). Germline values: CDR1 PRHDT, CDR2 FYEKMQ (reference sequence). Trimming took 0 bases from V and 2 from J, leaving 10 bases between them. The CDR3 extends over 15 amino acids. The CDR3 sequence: CASSLGKGINTEAFF. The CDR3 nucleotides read TGTGCCAGCAGCTTAGGGAAGGGGATAAACACTGAAGCTTTCTTT.

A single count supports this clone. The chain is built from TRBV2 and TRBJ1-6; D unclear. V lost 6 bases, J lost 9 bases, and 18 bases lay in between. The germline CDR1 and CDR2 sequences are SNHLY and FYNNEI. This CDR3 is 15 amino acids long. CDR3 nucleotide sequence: TGTGCCAGCAGCTCTGAGGGTAGGGCGATTTCACCCCTCCACTTT. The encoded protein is CASSSEGRAISPLHF.

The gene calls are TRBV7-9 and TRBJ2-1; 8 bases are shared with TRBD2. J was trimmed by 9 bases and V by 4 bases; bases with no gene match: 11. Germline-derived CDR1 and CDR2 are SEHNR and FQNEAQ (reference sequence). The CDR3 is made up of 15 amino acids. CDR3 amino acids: CASSSTAGVLSEQFF. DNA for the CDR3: TGTGCCAGCAGCTCAACAGCGGGAGTCCTAAGTGAGCAGTTCTTC. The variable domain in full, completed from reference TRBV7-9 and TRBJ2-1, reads DTGVSQNPRHKITKRGQNVTFRCDPISEHNRLYWYRQTLGQGPEFLTYFQNEAQLEKSRLLSDRFSAERPKGSFSTLEIQRTEQGDSAMYLCASSSTAGVLSEQFFGPGTRLTVL.

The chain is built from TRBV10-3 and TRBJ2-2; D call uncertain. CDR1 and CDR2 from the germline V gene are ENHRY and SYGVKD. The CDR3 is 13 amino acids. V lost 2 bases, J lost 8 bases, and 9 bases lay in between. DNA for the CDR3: TGTGCCATCAGTGAGCCTACCTTTGGGGAGCTGTTTTTT. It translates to CAISEPTFGELFF.

CDR3 loop: CASSVGGSGTYEQYF. DNA of the CDR3: TGTGCCAGCAGCGTAGGTGGTAGCGGGACCTACGAGCAGTACTTC. The rearrangement links TRBV9 to TRBJ2-7; 8 bases are shared with TRBD2. The V gene end was trimmed by 0 bases and the J gene end by 2 bases; junction bases not matched to a gene: 4. The CDR3 spans 15 residues. Looked up from germline, CDR1 is SGDLS and CDR2 is YYNGEE.

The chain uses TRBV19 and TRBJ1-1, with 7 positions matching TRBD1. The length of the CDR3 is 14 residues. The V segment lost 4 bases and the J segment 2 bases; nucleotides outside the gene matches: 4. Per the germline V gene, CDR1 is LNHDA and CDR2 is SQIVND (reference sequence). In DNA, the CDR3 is TGTGCCAGTAGTACGGACAGGCAAAACACTGAAGCTTTCTTT. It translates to CASSTDRQNTEAFF.

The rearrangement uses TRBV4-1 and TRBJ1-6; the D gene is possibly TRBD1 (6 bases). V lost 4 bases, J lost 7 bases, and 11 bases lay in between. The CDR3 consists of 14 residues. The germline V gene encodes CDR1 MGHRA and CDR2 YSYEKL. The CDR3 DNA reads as TGCGCCAGCAGCCGAAACAGGGACAATTCACCCCTCCACTTT. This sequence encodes CASSRNRDNSPLHF.

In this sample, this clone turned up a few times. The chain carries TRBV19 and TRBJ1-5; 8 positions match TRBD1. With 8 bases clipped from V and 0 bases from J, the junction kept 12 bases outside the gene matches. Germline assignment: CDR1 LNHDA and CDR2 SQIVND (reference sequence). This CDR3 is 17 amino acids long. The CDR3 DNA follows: TGTGCCAGTGAGAACCATGACAGGGGAGGTAGCAATCAGCCCCAGCATTTT. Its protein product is CASENHDRGGSNQPQHF. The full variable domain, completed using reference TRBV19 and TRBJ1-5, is DGGITQSPKYLFRKEGQNVTLSCEQNLNHDAMYWYRQDPGQGLRLIYYSQIVNDFQKGDIAEGYSVSREKKESFPLTVTSAQKNPTAFYLCASENHDRGGSNQPQHFGDGTRLSIL.

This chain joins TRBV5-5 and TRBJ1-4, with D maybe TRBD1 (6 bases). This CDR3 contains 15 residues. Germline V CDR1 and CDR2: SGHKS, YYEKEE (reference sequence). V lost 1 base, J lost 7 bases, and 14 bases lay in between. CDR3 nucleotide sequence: TGTGCCAGCAGCTTGCGGCAGGGGCGACGTGAAAAACTGTTTTTT. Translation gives CASSLRQGRREKLFF.

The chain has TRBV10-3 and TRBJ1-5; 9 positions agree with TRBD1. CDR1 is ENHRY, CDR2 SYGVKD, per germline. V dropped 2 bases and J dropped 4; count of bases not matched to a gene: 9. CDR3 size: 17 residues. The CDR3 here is CAISEPRTGEGNQPQHF. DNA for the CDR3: TGTGCCATCAGTGAGCCCAGGACAGGGGAGGGGAATCAGCCCCAGCATTTT.

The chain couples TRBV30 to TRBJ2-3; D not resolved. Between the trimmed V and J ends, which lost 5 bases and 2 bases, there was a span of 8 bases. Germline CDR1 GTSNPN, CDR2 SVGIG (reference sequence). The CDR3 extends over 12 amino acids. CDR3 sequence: CAWATYTDTQYF. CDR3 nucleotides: TGTGCCTGGGCGACTTACACAGATACGCAGTATTTT.

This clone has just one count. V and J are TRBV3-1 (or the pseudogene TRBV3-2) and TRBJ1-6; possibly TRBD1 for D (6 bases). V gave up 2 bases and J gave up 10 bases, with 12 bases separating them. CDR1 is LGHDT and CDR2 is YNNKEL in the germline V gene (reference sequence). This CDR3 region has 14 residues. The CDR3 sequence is CASSQLGAVSPLHF. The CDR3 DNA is TGTGCCAGCAGCCAATTGGGGGCCGTATCACCCCTCCACTTT.

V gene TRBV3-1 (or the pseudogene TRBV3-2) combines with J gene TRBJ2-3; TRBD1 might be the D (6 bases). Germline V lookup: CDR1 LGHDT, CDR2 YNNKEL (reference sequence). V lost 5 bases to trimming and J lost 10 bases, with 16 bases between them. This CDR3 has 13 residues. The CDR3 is CASSGRGPPSQYF. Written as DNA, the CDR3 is TGTGCCAGCAGCGGCAGGGGCCCCCCATCGCAGTATTTT.

The CDR3 reads CASSGELAVNEQFF. The CDR3 nucleotides are TGTGCCAGCAGCGGAGAACTAGCGGTTAATGAGCAGTTCTTC. The V and J genes are TRBV11-2 and TRBJ2-1; 8 bases line up with TRBD2. CDR1 is SGHAT and CDR2 is FQNNGV in the germline V gene. The CDR3 has 14 amino acids. V lost 5 bases to trimming and J lost 7 bases; unmatched junction nucleotides: 7. The whole variable domain, remainder taken from reference TRBV11-2 and TRBJ2-1, is EAGVAQSPRYKIIEKRQSVAFWCNPISGHATLYWYQQILGQGPKLLIQFQNNGVVDDSQLPKDRFSAERLKGVDSTLKIQPAKLEDSAVYLCASSGELAVNEQFFGPGTRLTVL.

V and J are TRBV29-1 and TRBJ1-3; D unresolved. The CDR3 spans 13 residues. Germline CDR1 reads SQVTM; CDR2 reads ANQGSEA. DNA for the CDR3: TGCAGTGCCGGTTGGAGCTCTGGAAACACCATATATTTT. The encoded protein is CSAGWSSGNTIYF. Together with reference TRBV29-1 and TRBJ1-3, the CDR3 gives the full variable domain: SAVISQKPSRDICQRGTSLTIQCQVDSQVTMMFWYRQQPGQSLTLIATANQGSEATYESGFVIDKFPISRPNLTFSTLTVSNMSPEDSSIYLCSAGWSSGNTIYFGEGSWLTVV.

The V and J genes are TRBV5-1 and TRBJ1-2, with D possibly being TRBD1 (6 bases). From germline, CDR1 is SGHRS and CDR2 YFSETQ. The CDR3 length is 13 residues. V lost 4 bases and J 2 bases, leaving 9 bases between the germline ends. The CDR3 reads CASSRTGNYGYTF. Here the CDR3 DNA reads TGCGCCAGCAGCCGCACAGGGAACTATGGCTACACCTTC.

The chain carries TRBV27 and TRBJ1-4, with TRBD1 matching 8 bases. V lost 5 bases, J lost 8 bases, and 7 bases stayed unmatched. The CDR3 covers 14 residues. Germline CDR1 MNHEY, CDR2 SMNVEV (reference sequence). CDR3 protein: CASSGGRGREKLFF. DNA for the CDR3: TGTGCCAGCAGTGGTGGCAGGGGGCGAGAAAAACTGTTTTTT. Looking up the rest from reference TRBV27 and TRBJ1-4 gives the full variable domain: EAQVTQNPRYLITVTGKKLTVTCSQNMNHEYMSWYRQDPGLGLRQIYYSMNVEVTDKGDVPEGYKVSRKEKRNFPLILESPSPNQTSLYFCASSGGRGREKLFFGSGTQLSVL.

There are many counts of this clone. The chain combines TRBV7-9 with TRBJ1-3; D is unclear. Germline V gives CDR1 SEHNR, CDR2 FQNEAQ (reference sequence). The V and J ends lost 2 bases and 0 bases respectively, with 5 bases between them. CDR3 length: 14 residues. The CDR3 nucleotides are TGTGCCAGCAGCTTAACAAACTCTGGAAACACCATATATTTT. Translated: CASSLTNSGNTIYF.

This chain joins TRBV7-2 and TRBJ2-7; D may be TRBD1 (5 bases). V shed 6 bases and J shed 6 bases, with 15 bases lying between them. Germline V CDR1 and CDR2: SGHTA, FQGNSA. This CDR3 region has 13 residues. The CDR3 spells CASRGAGEFEQYF. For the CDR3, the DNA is TGTGCCAGCAGAGGGGCTGGGGAATTCGAGCAGTACTTC.

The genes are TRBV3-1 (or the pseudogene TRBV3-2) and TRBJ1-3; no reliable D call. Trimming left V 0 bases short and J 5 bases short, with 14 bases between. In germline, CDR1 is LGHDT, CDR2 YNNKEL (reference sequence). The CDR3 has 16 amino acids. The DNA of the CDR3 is TGTGCCAGCAGCCAAGATTTACCGGGCGGGAGAAACACCATATATTTT. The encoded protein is CASSQDLPGGRNTIYF.

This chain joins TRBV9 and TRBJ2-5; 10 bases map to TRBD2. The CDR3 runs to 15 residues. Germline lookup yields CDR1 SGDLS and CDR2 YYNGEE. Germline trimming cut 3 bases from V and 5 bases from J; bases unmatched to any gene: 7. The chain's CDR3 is CASSGGASGSETQYF. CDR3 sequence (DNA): TGTGCCAGCAGCGGGGGGGCTAGCGGGAGTGAGACCCAGTACTTC.

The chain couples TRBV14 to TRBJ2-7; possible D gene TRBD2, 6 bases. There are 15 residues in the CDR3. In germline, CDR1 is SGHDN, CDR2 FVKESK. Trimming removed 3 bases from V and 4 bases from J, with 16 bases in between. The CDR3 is CASSQAGLGGYEQYF. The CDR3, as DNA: TGTGCCAGCAGCCAGGCTGGGTTGGGAGGTTACGAGCAGTACTTC.